This TCR beta chain was captured by sequencing in a study of T cell responses to AZD1222 COVID-19 vaccine. Sequencing used immunoSEQ multiplex PCR; TCRdb keeps in-frame clones, though not all of them. The sample includes about 170,000 clones, roughly nine tenths seen only once; the top ten take over 1%. General observations from the study: Nearly half of spike-specific TCRs reportedly go after variant regions that carry no mutations. Across spike, vaccine-associated CD4 TCRs were found, dominant at 160-218 and 743-854. With two AZD1222 doses given, Spike-specific TCR breadth and depth both rose.

Turning to this clone: The antigen is unknown.

Pooled together were second doses at about 4 or about 12 weeks. J gave up 3 bases and V 8 bases, and 9 bases lay outside the gene matches. CDR1 is ENHRY, CDR2 SYGVKD, per germline. The CDR3 contains 14 residues. The material sequenced was peripheral blood, taken 28 days after the second AZD1222 dose. The clonotype was recovered from an adult who received the AZD1222 COVID-19 vaccine. The chain uses TRBV10-3 and TRBJ1-2; TRBD1 agrees at 7 bases. The CDR3 protein is CAILEEGADYGYTF. The CDR3 region has the DNA TGTGCCATCCTTGAGGAGGGGGCGGACTATGGCTACACCTTC.